This T cell receptor (beta chain) originates from a study of blood T cell repertoires in COVID-19. In germline, CDR1 is MDHEN, CDR2 SYDVKM. The germline V and J ends were trimmed by 5 bases and 0 bases, with 16 bases remaining between them. The CDR3 contains 16 residues. The repertoire was sequenced with immunoSEQ multiplex PCR; TCRdb's copy has only in-frame clones and lacks some. The table lists some 300,000 clones, about 90% of them singletons. Cohorts were determined from participant-reported clinical history. Sequencing was carried out using PBMCs or T cells enriched from blood (not recorded which). The clonotype comes from a woman under 30 with acute COVID-19. The chain has TRBV28 and TRBJ1-1; D uncertain. DNA of the CDR3: TGTGCCAGCAGTCTGGCACGTACGGGTCTGAACACTGAAGCTTTCTTT. Protein sequence: CASSLARTGLNTEAFF.